This T cell receptor (beta chain) came from a study of neurological immune-mediated disorders. Study-wide findings and caveats: One related-CDR3 cluster, identified by phylogenetic grouping, held the repertoires of 18 of 34 multiple sclerosis patients and was a possible signature.

This clonotype was counted ten times or more. What it binds is not known. Trimming took 4 bases from V and 1 from J, leaving 9 bases between them. The germline V gene has CDR1 SGHTA and CDR2 FQGNSA. CDR3 length equals 14 residues. Unsorted libraries used 2 million PBMCs kept at -80 degrees C. 5'RACE employing 10-nucleotide random UMIs yielded the cDNA. Every sequencing run produced over 170 million TCR-beta sequences that came from 15-18 subjects. A single record per CDR3 protein comes from TCRdb applying MiXCR to the 5' RACE reads. The sample has under 35,000 distinct CDR3 sequences, roughly 1.6% seen once.

The source material was PBMCs. The rearrangement joins TRBV7-2 to TRBJ2-3; D gene ambiguous. The TCR sequence derives from a woman in her twenties or thirties with multiple sclerosis. For the CDR3, the DNA is TGTGCCAGCAGCTCCGCCCAGGGCACAGATACGCAGTATTTT. Translating gives CASSSAQGTDTQYF. Together with reference TRBV7-2 and TRBJ2-3, the CDR3 gives the full variable domain: GAGVSQSPSNKVTEKGKDVELRCDPISGHTALYWYRQSLGQGLEFLIYFQGNSAPDKSGLPSDRFSAERTGGSVSTLTIQRTQQEDSAVYLCASSSAQGTDTQYFGPGTRLTVL.